These T cell receptor beta chains were read from a single sample in a study of T cell repertoires in cytomegalovirus infection. TCRdb itself ran the reads through MiXCR, one entry per CDR3 protein. The sample records hundreds of thousands of distinct CDR3 sequences, roughly 30% being singletons. These TCRs are of unknown antigen specificity. Sequencing used cultured PBMCs, obtained from culture after CMV antigen stimulation. The origin of the receptors is a human donor in good health (CMV status not recorded). Some clones in this sample may be carry-over from other donors' samples. Each CDR3 is given with its conserved first and last residue. D genes are given only for firm matches. Clone size is given for some rows only: seen once, a few or many times, or a class if the clone is expanded.

clone size	D gene	V gene	J gene	CDR3 protein	CDR3 DNA
few	.	TRBV12-3/TRBV12-4	TRBJ1-2	CASSPGQTSLYGYTF	TGTGCCAGCAGTCCCGGACAGACCTCACTCTATGGCTACACCTTC
many	.	TRBV7-2	TRBJ2-7	CASSLSGFHEQYF	TGTGCCAGCAGCTTATCGGGTTTCCACGAGCAGTACTTC
.	.	TRBV7-2	TRBJ2-6	CASSTQGYGANVLTF	TGTGCCAGCAGCACACAGGGTTACGGGGCCAACGTCCTGACTTTC
few	.	TRBV7-2	TRBJ2-1	CASSSTGFSSLYKFF	TGTGCCAGCAGCTCAACAGGGTTCAGCTCCTTATATAAGTTCTTC
few	TRBD2	TRBV28	TRBJ2-3	CASSPWEVSGGDDTQYF	TGTGCCAGCAGTCCTTGGGAGGTTAGCGGGGGGGACGATACGCAGTATTTT
.	.	TRBV7-8	TRBJ1-4	CASSLGSDPAEKLFF	TGTGCCAGCAGCTTAGGGAGCGACCCAGCTGAAAAACTGTTTTTT
.	.	TRBV7-2	TRBJ2-3	CASSLGGVWRATDSGDTQYF	TGTGCCAGCAGCCTAGGAGGGGTTTGGCGGGCTACAGACAGTGGGGATACGCAGTATTTT
.	.	TRBV6-5	TRBJ1-1	CASSYGFGTNTEAFF	TGTGCCAGCAGTTACGGGTTCGGCACCAACACTGAAGCTTTCTTT
few	.	TRBV10-3	TRBJ2-2	CAISESLRSGELFF	TGTGCCATCAGTGAGTCCTTGCGCTCCGGGGAGCTGTTTTTT
many	.	TRBV7-2	TRBJ1-2	CASSFWERYGYTF	TGTGCCAGCAGCTTCTGGGAGCGCTATGGCTACACCTTC
few	TRBD1	TRBV20-1	TRBJ2-5	CSAAAGDRAIQETQYF	TGCAGTGCTGCAGCCGGGGACAGGGCAATCCAAGAGACCCAGTACTTC
.	TRBD2	TRBV15	TRBJ2-1	CATSRDRIAGGAVDEQFF	TGTGCCACCAGCAGAGACAGGATAGCGGGAGGTGCCGTGGATGAGCAGTTCTTC
.	.	TRBV12-3/TRBV12-4	TRBJ2-7	CASSLGGSPHEQYF	TGTGCCAGCAGTTTAGGGGGGAGCCCCCACGAGCAGTACTTC
few	TRBD1	TRBV7-7	TRBJ2-1	CASSVGPGGGNEQFF	TGTGCCAGCAGCGTTGGACCAGGGGGTGGAAATGAGCAGTTCTTC
.	.	TRBV11-2	TRBJ1-5	CASSLDLGAERPQHF	TGTGCCAGCAGCTTAGACCTAGGTGCTGAAAGGCCCCAGCATTTT
few	TRBD2	TRBV7-2	TRBJ2-7	CASSLGLGASYEQYF	TGTGCCAGCAGTCTGGGACTAGGAGCTTCCTACGAGCAGTACTTC
.	.	TRBV29-1	TRBJ2-3	CSVDFSGQLLDTQYF	TGCAGCGTTGATTTTTCAGGGCAGTTGTTGGATACGCAGTATTTT
.	.	TRBV4-3	TRBJ2-1	CASSQIGSDNEQFF	TGCGCCAGCAGCCAGATAGGCTCGGACAATGAGCAGTTCTTC
many	.	TRBV7-8	TRBJ1-2	CASSLEANYGYTF	TGTGCCAGCAGCCTGGAAGCTAACTATGGCTACACCTTC
.	.	TRBV6-6	TRBJ2-7	CASRKTTAYEQYF	TGTGCCAGCAGAAAGACTACCGCGTACGAGCAGTACTTC
many	TRBD1	TRBV6-5	TRBJ1-2	CASSPRQGLYLGYTF	TGTGCCAGCAGTCCTCGACAGGGCTTGTATTTAGGCTACACCTTC
many	.	TRBV7-2	TRBJ1-2	CASSLGMGVTEGYTF	TGTGCCAGCAGCTTAGGGATGGGGGTGACGGAAGGCTACACCTTC
.	TRBD2	TRBV11-2	TRBJ2-5	CASSSLAGVETQYF	TGTGCCAGCAGCTCTTTAGCGGGAGTAGAGACCCAGTACTTC
.	TRBD2	TRBV7-6	TRBJ2-3	CASSSVAGAATDTQYF	TGTGCCAGCAGCTCAGTAGCGGGGGCCGCCACAGATACGCAGTATTTT
many	TRBD1	TRBV7-9	TRBJ2-3	CASSLDLQGVSTDTQYF	TGTGCCAGCAGCTTAGATCTACAGGGGGTCTCCACAGATACGCAGTATTTT
.	.	TRBV2	TRBJ1-5	CASQSLPGQPQHF	TGTGCCAGCCAATCTCTTCCCGGCCAGCCCCAGCATTTT
.	TRBD2	TRBV12-3/TRBV12-4	TRBJ2-1	CASSPARTRVYNEQFF	TGTGCCAGCAGCCCAGCCCGGACTAGGGTTTACAATGAGCAGTTCTTC
.	.	TRBV18	TRBJ1-1	CASSRQVTMNTEAFF	TGTGCCAGCTCACGGCAGGTCACTATGAACACTGAAGCTTTCTTT
.	.	TRBV7-9	TRBJ2-3	CAIGYGPSTDTQYF	TGTGCCATCGGGTATGGCCCAAGCACAGATACGCAGTATTTT
.	.	TRBV18	TRBJ1-3	CASSPVNTKNTIYF	TGTGCCAGCTCACCAGTCAACACCAAGAACACCATATATTTT
.	TRBD2	TRBV7-8	TRBJ2-7	CASSLRGGGTYYEQYF	TGTGCCAGCAGCTTGAGGGGCGGGGGGACATATTACGAGCAGTACTTC
few	.	TRBV10-3	TRBJ2-6	CAITGDGANVLTF	TGTGCCATCACAGGAGACGGGGCCAACGTCCTGACTTTC
many	.	TRBV11-2	TRBJ2-7	CASSSPRGAYEQYF	TGTGCCAGCAGCTCTCCCCGCGGGGCCTACGAGCAGTACTTC
few	.	TRBV10-3	TRBJ1-1	CAISDRGGTITTEAFF	TGTGCCATCAGTGACCGGGGCGGAACCATCACCACTGAAGCTTTCTTT
few	TRBD2	TRBV4-1	TRBJ2-1	CASSQPGLAAVLAYNEQFF	TGCGCCAGCAGCCAGCCGGGACTAGCTGCTGTATTGGCCTACAATGAGCAGTTCTTC
few	TRBD1	TRBV19	TRBJ2-3	CASREDRATYF	TGTGCCAGTAGGGAGGACAGGGCGACATATTTT
.	.	TRBV7-9	TRBJ2-1	CASSLGERRAFF	TGTGCCAGCAGCTTAGGGGAGCGGCGAGCGTTCTTC
.	.	TRBV5-4	TRBJ2-1	CASSPQVGGAAGEQFF	TGTGCCAGCAGCCCCCAAGTTGGCGGGGCTGCGGGTGAGCAGTTCTTC
.	.	TRBV7-7	TRBJ2-7	CAPNASTIVGYEQYF	TGTGCCCCAAACGCCTCCACGATCGTAGGATACGAGCAGTACTTC
.	.	TRBV20-1	TRBJ2-5	CSARDLTGPQETQYF	TGCAGTGCTAGAGATTTGACAGGCCCACAAGAGACCCAGTACTTC
.	TRBD1	TRBV27	TRBJ2-1	CASSSWDRENEQFF	TGTGCCAGCAGCTCCTGGGACAGGGAAAATGAGCAGTTCTTC
.	.	TRBV19	TRBJ2-3	CASSIDLLDTQYF	TGTGCCAGTAGTATAGATTTATTGGATACGCAGTATTTT
.	TRBD2	TRBV7-3	TRBJ2-2	CASSTTSGRTPGPGELFF	TGTGCCAGCAGCACCACTAGCGGAAGAACTCCCGGGCCCGGGGAGCTGTTTTTT
few	.	TRBV6-6	TRBJ2-3	CASSYSDDTQYF	TGTGCCAGCAGTTACTCGGATGATACGCAGTATTTT
.	.	TRBV6-2/TRBV6-3	TRBJ2-5	CASSRPGRRETQYF	TGTGCCAGCAGCCGGCCGGGTAGGCGGGAGACCCAGTACTTC